These 21 T cell receptor beta chains were sequenced from one sample in a study of beta chain features in type 1 diabetes. The whole isolated RNA underwent reverse transcription, so sequencing captured expressed TCRB transcripts. Clones were read by immunoSEQ multiplex PCR, and TCRdb kept only the in-frame ones, dropping some. Of about 140,000 clones listed, approximately 9.8% are singletons. The specimen was central memory CD4+ T cells from blood. The source of these receptors is a woman in her thirties or forties in good health.

The CDR3 is CASSLAGGLMNSPLHF. CDR3 coding DNA: TGTGCCAGCAGCTTGGCAGGGGGCTTAATGAATTCACCCCTCCACTTT. V and J are TRBV5-4 and TRBJ1-6, with 8 bases lining up with TRBD1. This CDR3 is 16 amino acids long. Germline loops: CDR1 SGHNT, CDR2 YYREEE (reference sequence). V was pared by 0 bases and J by 7 bases, with 6 bases of the junction left unmatched.

This clone occurred a few times. The chain combines TRBV2 with TRBJ2-3; D might be TRBD2 (7 bases). Germline-derived CDR1 and CDR2 are SNHLY and FYNNEI. The CDR3 length is 13 residues. The V and J ends lost 8 bases and 4 bases respectively, with 13 bases between them. CDR3 protein: CASGGARADTQYF. CDR3 nucleotide sequence: TGTGCCAGCGGGGGGGCCAGGGCAGATACGCAGTATTTT.

The V gene is TRBV28, the J gene TRBJ2-1, with TRBD2 matching over 10 bases. V trimming: 8 bases; J trimming: 2 bases; junction bases outside the gene matches: 6. The CDR3 is made up of 15 amino acids. Germline lookup yields CDR1 MDHEN and CDR2 SYDVKM. The CDR3 region is CASDVSGGAYNEQFF. As DNA, the CDR3 is TGTGCCAGCGACGTAAGCGGGGGGGCCTACAATGAGCAGTTCTTC.

The V call is TRBV5-1, the J call TRBJ2-3, with 7 bases fitting TRBD1. This CDR3 contains 17 residues. V lost 4 bases and J lost 0; bases outside the gene matches: 11. CDR1 is SGHRS and CDR2 is YFSETQ in the germline V gene. The CDR3 bases are TGCGCCAGCAGCGGCCGATTGACAGGGCTTAGCACAGATACGCAGTATTTT. Translated: CASSGRLTGLSTDTQYF. The full variable domain, with the rest looked up from reference TRBV5-1 and TRBJ2-3, is KAGVTQTPRYLIKTRGQQVTLSCSPISGHRSVSWYQQTPGQGLQFLFEYFSETQRNKGNFPGRFSGRQFSNSRSEMNVSTLELGDSALYLCASSGRLTGLSTDTQYFGPGTRLTVL.

This clone has a handful of counts. The chain recombines TRBV7-2 with TRBJ2-5; 7 positions match TRBD1. The CDR3 has 14 amino acids. V dropped 5 bases and J dropped 5; count of bases not matched to a gene: 8. Germline V gene sequence: CDR1 SGHTA, CDR2 FQGNSA. The CDR3, as DNA: TGTGCCAGCAGCCCACGACAGGGAAGGGAGACCCAGTACTTC. Its protein is CASSPRQGRETQYF.

The rearrangement links TRBV15 to TRBJ1-3, with 7 bases fitting TRBD1. The CDR3 totals 15 residues. V dropped 3 bases and J dropped 5; count of bases not matched to a gene: 7. Per the germline V gene, CDR1 is LNHNV and CDR2 is YYDKDF (reference sequence). The CDR3, as DNA: TGTGCCACCAGCAGGGAGGGGACAGCTCGAAACACCATATATTTT. This translates into CATSREGTARNTIYF.

This clone was counted only a few times. The rearrangement links TRBV5-1 to TRBJ2-7; possibly TRBD1 for D (5 bases). This CDR3 is 13 amino acids long. V was clipped by 7 bases and J by 1 base, with 12 bases between them. Germline CDR1 SGHRS, CDR2 YFSETQ. This chain's CDR3 is CASLRVGSYEQYF. As DNA, the CDR3 is TGCGCCAGCCTCAGGGTAGGGTCCTACGAGCAGTACTTC.

This clone was seen ten or more times. J is TRBJ2-1 and V is TRBV7-2; 8 nucleotides line up with TRBD2. V gave up 4 bases and J gave up 2 bases; unmatched junction bases: 7. CDR1 SGHTA and CDR2 FQGNSA come from the germline V gene. This CDR3 spans 16 amino acids. The CDR3 region is CASSSQRTSTYNEQFF. For the CDR3, the DNA is TGTGCCAGCAGCTCACAAAGGACTAGCACCTACAATGAGCAGTTCTTC.

The table lists this clone with a few counts. The chain has TRBV5-4 and TRBJ2-5; 7 positions agree with TRBD2. Germline V gene data show CDR1 as SGHNT and CDR2 as YYREEE (reference sequence). The J segment lost 5 bases and the V segment lost 4 bases, leaving 11 bases of the junction unmatched. The CDR3 contains 15 residues. CDR3 residues: CASSVGTTSHETQYF. The CDR3 DNA sequence: TGTGCCAGCAGCGTAGGGACTACTTCTCATGAGACCCAGTACTTC. The full variable domain, rest sourced from reference TRBV5-4 and TRBJ2-5, is ETGVTQSPTHLIKTRGQQVTLRCSSQSGHNTVSWYQQALGQGPQFIFQYYREEENGRGNFPPRFSGLQFPNYSSELNVNALELDDSALYLCASSVGTTSHETQYFGPGTRLLVL.

The rearrangement uses TRBV5-1 and TRBJ2-5, with 14 nucleotides matching TRBD2. Germline V gene lookup returns CDR1 SGHRS and CDR2 YFSETQ. The junction had 6 bases not matched to a gene; V was cut back by 4 bases and J by 4 bases. This CDR3 region has 16 residues. CDR3 DNA sequence: TGCGCCAGCAGCCCATACGGGACTAGCGGGGGAGAGACCCAGTACTTC. Translation: CASSPYGTSGGETQYF. Combining the CDR3 with reference TRBV5-1 and TRBJ2-5 gives the whole variable domain KAGVTQTPRYLIKTRGQQVTLSCSPISGHRSVSWYQQTPGQGLQFLFEYFSETQRNKGNFPGRFSGRQFSNSRSEMNVSTLELGDSALYLCASSPYGTSGGETQYFGPGTRLLVL.

The genes are TRBV19 and TRBJ2-2, with TRBD2 identical over 9 bases. The CDR3 has 15 amino acids. The germline V gene has CDR1 LNHDA and CDR2 SQIVND (reference sequence). Trimming removed 7 bases from V and 6 bases from J; junction bases left unmatched: 9. The CDR3 coding sequence is TGTGCCAGTAAAGTAGGGCTAGCGGGGCCCGGGGAGCTGTTTTTT. Residues: CASKVGLAGPGELFF.

This clone was seen a handful of times. The V and J genes are TRBV19 and TRBJ2-1; 9 bases are a match to TRBD1. The J segment lost 7 bases and the V segment lost 5 bases, leaving 9 bases of the junction unmatched. Per the germline V gene, CDR1 is LNHDA and CDR2 is SQIVND (reference sequence). This CDR3 contains 15 residues. The CDR3 DNA reads TGTGCCAGTAGTCTCCGGGACAGGGCAGGAAATGAGCAGTTCTTC. This translates into CASSLRDRAGNEQFF.

There are a few counts of this clone. This CDR3 reads CASSERTNSNQPQHF. CDR3 sequence (DNA): TGTGCCAGCTCAGAAAGGACAAATAGCAATCAGCCCCAGCATTTT. The chain carries TRBV18 and TRBJ1-5; D might be TRBD1 (5 bases). Germline V gene data show CDR1 as KGHSH and CDR2 as LQKENI. The CDR3 has 15 amino acids. V dropped 5 bases and J dropped 0 bases, with 11 bases sitting between them.

This chain joins TRBV4-3 and TRBJ1-1, with a tentative D call TRBD1 (5 bases). The CDR3 spans 13 residues. CDR1 and CDR2 (germline): LGHNA, YSLEER. V lost 4 bases and J lost 7, with 13 bases in between. The CDR3 DNA reads as TGCGCCAGCAGCCGTACCCAGGGAGGTGAAGCTTTCTTT. Its protein product is CASSRTQGGEAFF.

The J gene is TRBJ2-5, the V gene TRBV9; 7 bases map to TRBD1. The V segment lost 3 bases and the J segment 4 bases; nucleotides outside the gene matches: 6. This CDR3 has 14 amino acids. CDR1 is SGDLS, CDR2 YYNGEE, per germline. CDR3 nucleotide sequence: TGTGCCAGCAGCGAGACGGGACAGTCAGAGACCCAGTACTTC. It specifies CASSETGQSETQYF.

The CDR3: CASSLNGFLLQGIGYTF. CDR3 bases: TGTGCCAGCAGTTTAAATGGCTTTCTCTTACAGGGAATTGGCTACACCTTC. The chain is built from TRBV28 and TRBJ1-2; TRBD1 is a possible D gene (6 bases). Germline lookup yields CDR1 MDHEN and CDR2 SYDVKM. This CDR3 has 17 residues. Trimming cost V 2 bases and J 7 bases, with 23 bases left between them.

This clone was seen a few times. V usage is TRBV18 and J usage is TRBJ2-1; TRBD2 might be the D (5 bases). Trimming shortened V by 6 bases and J by 6 bases, and 18 bases separated the two germline ends. This CDR3 contains 15 residues. CDR1 is KGHSH, CDR2 LQKENI, per germline. CDR3 residues: CASSPNIRDLNEQFF. The DNA for the CDR3 is TGTGCCAGCTCTCCAAACATCCGGGATCTCAATGAGCAGTTCTTC.

This clone was counted only a few times. This chain connects TRBV18 to TRBJ2-1, with 8 positions matching TRBD2. The CDR3 runs to 15 residues. The junction had 3 bases not matched to a gene; V was cut back by 2 bases and J by 3 bases. CDR1 is KGHSH and CDR2 is LQKENI in the germline V gene. The CDR3 loop reads CASSPGRGDYNEQFF. CDR3 bases: TGTGCCAGCTCACCAGGGCGGGGGGACTACAATGAGCAGTTCTTC.

This clone was seen more than once but under ten times. This rearrangement joins TRBV11-2 to TRBJ2-1; the match to TRBD2 covers 8 bases. V trimming: 5 bases; J trimming: 8 bases; junction bases outside the gene matches: 14. CDR3 length: 16 residues. CDR1 and CDR2 (germline): SGHAT, FQNNGV. CDR3 coding DNA: TGTGCCAGCAGCCTCGCCGGGACTAGGGTGGGTGATGAGCAGTTCTTC. This sequence encodes CASSLAGTRVGDEQFF.

This clone has just a few counts. The chain recombines TRBV25-1 with TRBJ1-5; 7 bases match TRBD1. The CDR3 extends over 14 amino acids. Trimming cost V 4 bases and J 6 bases; bases outside gene matches: 6. Germline V gene sequence: CDR1 MGHDK, CDR2 SYGVNS. Written as DNA, the CDR3 is TGTGCCAGCAGTGGCGGGACAGTTGGTCAGCCCCAGCATTTT. It encodes CASSGGTVGQPQHF.

Note on this clone: The same CDR3 is also encoded by other DNA sequences in this sample. The rearrangement uses TRBV5-4 and TRBJ2-5, with 11 bases aligning to TRBD2. Germline values: CDR1 SGHNT, CDR2 YYREEE (reference sequence). The ends lost 3 bases at V and 5 bases at J; junction bases unmatched: 6. The CDR3 has 15 residues. Here the CDR3 reads CASSSVAGGRETQYF. The CDR3 DNA reads TGTGCCAGCAGCTCTGTAGCGGGGGGGCGGGAGACCCAGTACTTC.